Here is one T cell receptor beta chain with its context. Its antigen is currently not known. No base quality values were provided; no much bigger clone lies one nucleotide off. Before the diagnostic colonoscopy, none of the ulcerative colitis patients had been given any immunosuppressive medication. Blood was sampled at the time of the colonoscopy. The Wizard kit (Promega) was used to extract genomic DNA from blood and intestinal samples. This record comes from a study of pediatric ulcerative colitis (dated by TCRdb to between 2018 and 2021). Study-wide context: Of the ulcerative colitis patients, several had pancolitis and two had left-sided colitis, and histology in every patient was consistent with ulcerative colitis. By Pediatric Ulcerative Colitis Activity Index, mild disease was classified in a couple of patients, moderate disease in several and acute severe colitis in three. Nine newly diagnosed, treatment-naive pediatric ulcerative colitis patients and a few non-IBD control children each provided paired blood and rectal samples.

What the study reported, not specific to this receptor: A couple of patients' blood samples yielded substantially fewer templates for technical reasons and were excluded from blood-rectal overlap analysis. Controls, mild-moderate and acute severe colitis patients were separated by rectal repertoire features, and reduced rectal diversity due to clonal expansions was observed in acute severe colitis. Significantly higher autologous blood-rectal clonal overlap was found in ulcerative colitis patients than in controls, which suggested increased T cell trafficking to inflamed tissue. Only a few individuals were included in the healthy control group, which was small. A couple of rectal CDR3 clonotypes were detected in all ulcerative colitis patients and were not detected in any of the controls. Because repertoires came from total lymphocyte DNA, patterns in rare subsets such as regulatory T cells may not be reflected.

Rearranged CDR3 beta regions were amplified from genomic DNA with multiplex V and J primers using the immunoSEQ TRB Survey service. To keep sequencing depth the same across samples, survey-level depth of up to 500,000 reads per sample was applied. The libraries were purified and pooled, then sequenced using Illumina technology. Concerning the study's data processing: Productive clonality, sample overlap, pairwise scatters, CDR3 beta length, V/D/J gene usage and productiveness were assessed with immunoSEQ online tools. Calculated diversity was the number of unique rearrangements divided by total templates times 100; Shannon and Simpson indices were also computed. For principal component analysis, Z-score normalized data were analyzed with the R prcomp function and the ggbiplot package. Morisita's index was used to quantify the clonal overlap between blood and rectum within each subject. Entries here come from immuneACCESS through TCRdb and include only in-frame sequences with V and J called. Some clones fail to appear in such tables; in the studies checked, an unresolved V gene covers under half of the shortfall, and the cause of the remainder is unknown. V and J calls and clone size follow that table, whereas D and trimming were derived from the DNA. The sample yields about 64,000 clones; 70% to 85% were counted once. The ten largest clones add up to roughly 5.2% of the sample.

This TCR derives from a boy under 18 with moderate ulcerative colitis. Sequencing was performed on blood.

The CDR3 reads as follows: CASSSSRGASTDTQYF. Here is the DNA: TGTGCCAGCAGTTCCTCAAGGGGAGCAAGCACAGATACGCAGTATTTT. The sequence links TRBV27 to TRBJ2-3; the D region may be TRBD1 or TRBD2, each matching 5 bases equally. Trimming removed 4 bases from V and 0 bases from J, leaving 14 bases between the germline ends. Reading from cysteine to phenylalanine, the CDR3 counts 16 amino acids. Left in the record is the CDR3 DNA by itself, 48 bases read in frame from the first base. CDR1 and CDR2 are drawn from the germline V gene (reference sequence): MNHEY, SMNVEV.